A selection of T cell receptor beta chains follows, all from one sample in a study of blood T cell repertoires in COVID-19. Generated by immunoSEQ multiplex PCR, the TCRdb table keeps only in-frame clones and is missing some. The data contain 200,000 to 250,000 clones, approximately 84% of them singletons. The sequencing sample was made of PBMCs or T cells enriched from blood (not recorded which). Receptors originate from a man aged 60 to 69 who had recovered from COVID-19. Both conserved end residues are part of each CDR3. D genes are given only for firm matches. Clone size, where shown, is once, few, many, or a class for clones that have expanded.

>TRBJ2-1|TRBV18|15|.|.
TGTGCCAGCTCACCACCCAGCGGATATTACAATGAGCAGTTCTTC
CASSPPSGYYNEQFF
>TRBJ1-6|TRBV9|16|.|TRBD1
TGTGCCAGCAGCCCGCGACAGGGGAACTATAATTCACCCCTCCACTTT
CASSPRQGNYNSPLHF
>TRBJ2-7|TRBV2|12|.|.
TGTGCCAGCAGTCAGATTCCCTACGAGCAGTACTTC
CASSQIPYEQYF
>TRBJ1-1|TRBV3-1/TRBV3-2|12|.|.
TGTGCCAGCAGCCAAGAGACAGGACAAGCTTTCTTT
CASSQETGQAFF
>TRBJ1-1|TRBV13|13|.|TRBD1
TGTGCCAGCAGCCTCAGGGGACAGCCTGAAGCTTTCTTT
CASSLRGQPEAFF
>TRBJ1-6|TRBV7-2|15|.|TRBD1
TGTGCCAGCAGCTCGACAGGGTCCTCGGGTTCACCCCTCCACTTT
CASSSTGSSGSPLHF
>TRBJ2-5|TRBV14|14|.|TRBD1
TGTGCCAGCAGCGCGACATACAGGGGTGAGACCCAGTACTTC
CASSATYRGETQYF
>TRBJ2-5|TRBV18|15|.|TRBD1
TGTGCCAGCTCACTTGGACAGGGGCCCCAAGAGACCCAGTACTTC
CASSLGQGPQETQYF
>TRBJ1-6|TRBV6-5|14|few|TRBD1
TGTGCCAGCAGGCGGGGACAGGAGGGTTCACCCCTCCACTTT
CASRRGQEGSPLHF
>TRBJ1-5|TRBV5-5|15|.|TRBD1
TGTGCCAGCAGCTGGGACAGGGATGAGAGTCAGCCCCAGCATTTT
CASSWDRDESQPQHF
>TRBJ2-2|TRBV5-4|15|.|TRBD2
TGTGCCACCGGAAGCGGGGGGGCGTACACCGGGGAGCTGTTTTTT
CATGSGGAYTGELFF
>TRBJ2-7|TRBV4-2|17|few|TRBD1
TGTGCCAGCAGCCAAGCTCGCACCACAGGGGGCCGGTACGAGCAGTACTTC
CASSQARTTGGRYEQYF
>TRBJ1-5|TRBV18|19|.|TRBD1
TGTGCCAGCTCACCAGGTCCGGACAGGGGAATTCCAAGCAATCAGCCCCAGCATTTT
CASSPGPDRGIPSNQPQHF
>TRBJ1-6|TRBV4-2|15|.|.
TGTGCCAGCAGCCAAGATCGAACGACGGGTTCACCCCTCCACTTT
CASSQDRTTGSPLHF
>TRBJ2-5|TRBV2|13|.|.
TGTGCCAGCAGTGAGGGCGGCCCGGGGTCCCAGTACTTC
CASSEGGPGSQYF
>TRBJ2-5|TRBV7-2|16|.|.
TGTGCCAGCAGCTTAGCTGGGGGGGCCCAACAAGAGACCCAGTACTTC
CASSLAGGAQQETQYF
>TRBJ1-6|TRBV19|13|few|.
TGTGCCAGTAGTATACAGGGGAATTCACCCCTCCACTTT
CASSIQGNSPLHF
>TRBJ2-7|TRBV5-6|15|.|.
TGTGCCAGCAGCTTGGTTGGAGCGGCCACCTACGAGCAGTACTTC
CASSLVGAATYEQYF
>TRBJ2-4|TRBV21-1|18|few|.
TGTGCCAGCAACTCCCGTCCAGGGGGTAAAAGCTACCAAAACATTCAGTACTTC
CASNSRPGGKSYQNIQYF
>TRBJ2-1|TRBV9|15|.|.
TGTGCCAGCAGCGTAGCTCCGAGCTCCTACAATGAGCAGTTCTTC
CASSVAPSSYNEQFF
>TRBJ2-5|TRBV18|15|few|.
TGTGCCAGCTCACCACAGCAGGACAAACAAGAGACCCAGTACTTC
CASSPQQDKQETQYF
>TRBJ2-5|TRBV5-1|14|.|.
TGCGCCAGCAGCTCGCCAGCGGCCCAAGAGACCCAGTACTTC
CASSSPAAQETQYF
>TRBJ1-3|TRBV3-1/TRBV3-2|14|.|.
TGTGCCAGCAGCCAAGCAGGGTCTGGAAACACCATATATTTT
CASSQAGSGNTIYF
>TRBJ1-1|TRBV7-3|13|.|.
TGTGCCAGCAGCTTAACTGAGGGCGCTGAAGCTTTCTTT
CASSLTEGAEAFF